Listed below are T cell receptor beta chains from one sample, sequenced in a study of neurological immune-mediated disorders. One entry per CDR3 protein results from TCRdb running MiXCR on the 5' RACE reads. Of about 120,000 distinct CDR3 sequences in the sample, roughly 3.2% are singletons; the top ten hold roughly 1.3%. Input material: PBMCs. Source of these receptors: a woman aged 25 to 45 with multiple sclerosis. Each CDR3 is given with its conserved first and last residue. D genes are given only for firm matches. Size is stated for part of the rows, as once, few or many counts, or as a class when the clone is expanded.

CASSLGGDARIDEQYF TGCGCCAGCAGCTTGGGGGGGGACGCGAGAATCGACGAGCAGTACTTC TRBV5-1 many TRBJ2-7 NA
CASSQGIQPQHF TGTGCCAGCAGCCAGGGAATTCAGCCCCAGCATTTT TRBV3-1 few TRBJ1-5 NA
CASSLGTGGMEKLFF TGTGCCAGCAGCTTAGGGACAGGGGGCATGGAAAAACTGTTTTTT TRBV7-9 many TRBJ1-4 TRBD1
CSAPGTMNTEAFF TGCAGTGCTCCCGGGACGATGAACACTGAAGCTTTCTTT TRBV20-1 many TRBJ1-1 NA
CASSSPTGLTDTQYF TGTGCCAGCAGCTCCCCGACAGGGCTCACAGATACGCAGTATTTT TRBV7-9 many TRBJ2-3 TRBD1
CASSPGRMNTEAFF TGTGCCAGCAGCCCCGGACGGATGAACACTGAAGCTTTCTTT TRBV7-9 many TRBJ1-1 NA
CSANLPHRGYEQYF TGCAGTGCTAACCTACCGCACAGGGGATACGAGCAGTACTTC TRBV20-1 many TRBJ2-7 TRBD1
CASRRDLRVTGELFF TGCGCCAGCAGACGAGATCTCAGAGTGACCGGGGAGCTGTTTTTT TRBV4-3 NA TRBJ2-2 NA
CATAQGRELTGYTF TGTGCCACAGCCCAGGGAAGGGAGTTAACGGGCTACACCTTC TRBV10-3 few TRBJ1-2 NA
CASSQEGEAVYGYTF TGTGCCAGCAGCCAAGAGGGGGAGGCAGTGTATGGCTACACCTTC TRBV3-1 many TRBJ1-2 NA
CASSSRTYYTNYGYTF TGTGCCAGCAGTTCACGGACGTACTATACTAACTATGGCTACACCTTC TRBV6-9 many TRBJ1-2 NA
CASRSTLASDEQYF TGCGCCAGCAGATCGACTCTAGCCTCTGACGAGCAGTACTTC TRBV5-1 many TRBJ2-7 NA
CASSALTVDNEQFF TGTGCCAGCAGTGCCCTGACAGTAGACAATGAGCAGTTCTTC TRBV12-3/TRBV12-4 few TRBJ2-1 NA
CATSDAGAGWGNEQFF TGTGCCACCAGTGATGCCGGCGCAGGGTGGGGTAATGAGCAGTTCTTC TRBV24-1 many TRBJ2-1 NA
CSARDRGEYNEQFF TGCAGTGCTAGAGATCGCGGGGAATACAATGAGCAGTTCTTC TRBV20-1 many TRBJ2-1 NA
CASSLQGMGSYEQYF TGTGCCAGCAGCCTACAGGGTATGGGCTCCTACGAGCAGTACTTC TRBV7-2 many TRBJ2-7 NA
CASSLPEKSNYGYTF TGTGCCAGCAGCCTACCAGAGAAGTCTAACTATGGCTACACCTTC TRBV7-9 many TRBJ1-2 NA
CSASSGGAVWDTQYF TGCAGTGCTAGTAGCGGCGGGGCCGTTTGGGATACGCAGTATTTT TRBV20-1 many TRBJ2-3 NA
CASSWGPIRETEAFF TGTGCCAGCAGTTGGGGACCCATAAGGGAAACTGAAGCTTTCTTT TRBV27 many TRBJ1-1 NA
CASRWGLDTEAFF TGTGCCAGCAGGTGGGGTTTAGATACTGAAGCTTTCTTT TRBV6-1 many TRBJ1-1 NA
CAISEGGSRSPLHF TGTGCCATCAGTGAAGGAGGGAGTCGCTCACCCCTCCACTTT TRBV10-3 many TRBJ1-6 NA
CSVGRGDNTGELFF TGCAGCGTAGGGCGGGGAGATAACACCGGGGAGCTGTTTTTT TRBV29-1 NA TRBJ2-2 NA
CSARGGLAGNEQFF TGCAGTGCTAGAGGCGGACTAGCGGGGAATGAGCAGTTCTTC TRBV20-1 many TRBJ2-1 TRBD2
CASSLGTNVPGELFF TGCGCCAGCAGCTTGGGGACCAACGTTCCCGGGGAGCTGTTTTTT TRBV5-1 many TRBJ2-2 NA
CASSQDLGFSRYGYTF TGCGCCAGCAGCCAAGACTTAGGCTTCTCTCGGTATGGCTACACCTTC TRBV4-1 many TRBJ1-2 NA
CASSSRTNYGYTF TGTGCCAGCAGCTCCAGGACTAACTATGGCTACACCTTC TRBV7-2 many TRBJ1-2 NA
CANSLGGPYEQYF TGTGCCAACAGCTTGGGGGGGCCGTACGAGCAGTACTTC TRBV11-2 NA TRBJ2-7 NA
CSAQSGGNQPQHF TGCAGTGCCCAATCGGGAGGCAATCAGCCCCAGCATTTT TRBV20-1 many TRBJ1-5 NA
CASGFGETQYF TGTGCCAGCGGGTTTGGAGAGACCCAGTACTTC TRBV12-3/TRBV12-4 many TRBJ2-5 NA
CASSFRISIYGYTF TGTGCCAGCAGCTTCCGTATCTCGATCTATGGCTACACCTTC TRBV7-2 many TRBJ1-2 NA
CATSDGGQSNEQFF TGTGCCACCAGTGACGGGGGACAGTCCAATGAGCAGTTCTTC TRBV24-1 many TRBJ2-1 NA
CASSPGDSNQPQHF TGCGCCAGCAGCCCCGGGGATAGCAATCAGCCCCAGCATTTT TRBV5-1 many TRBJ1-5 NA
CSARDRGRINEKLFF TGCAGTGCTAGAGATCGGGGCAGGATTAATGAAAAACTGTTTTTT TRBV20-1 many TRBJ1-4 NA